The clone carrying this TCR beta chain showed up just once. Using immunoSEQ multiplex PCR, the repertoire was profiled, and TCRdb retains in-frame clones only, with some absent. Of 200,000 or so clones listed, around 90% are singletons. The data stem from a study of cytomegalovirus exposure and HLA in healthy donors. Germline loops: CDR1 LNHDA, CDR2 SQIVND (reference sequence). The CDR3 loop spans 16 amino acids. J was trimmed by 1 base and V by 4 bases; bases with no gene match: 4. Sequencing was carried out using PBMCs. J is TRBJ1-3 and V is TRBV19; TRBD1 matches 10 bases. This receptor was obtained from a woman under 30 in good health and CMV-seronegative. The CDR3 sequence is CASSTRQGASGNTIYF. For the CDR3, the DNA is TGTGCCAGTAGTACCCGACAGGGGGCATCTGGAAACACCATATATTTT.